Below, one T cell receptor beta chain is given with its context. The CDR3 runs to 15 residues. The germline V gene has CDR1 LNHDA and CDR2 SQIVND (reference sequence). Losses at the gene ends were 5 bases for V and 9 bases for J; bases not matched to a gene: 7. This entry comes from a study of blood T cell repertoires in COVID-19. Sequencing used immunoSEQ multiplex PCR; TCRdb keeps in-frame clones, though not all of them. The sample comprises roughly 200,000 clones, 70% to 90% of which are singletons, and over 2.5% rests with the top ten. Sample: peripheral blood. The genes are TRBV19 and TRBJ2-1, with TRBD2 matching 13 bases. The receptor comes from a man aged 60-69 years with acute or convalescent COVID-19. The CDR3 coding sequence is TGTGCCAGTAGTGTACTAGCGGGAGGGAACGGTGAGCAGTTCTTC. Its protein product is CASSVLAGGNGEQFF.